This T cell receptor beta chain was recorded in a study of graft-versus-host responses after intestinal transplantation. In the study overall: Grafts were multivisceral, liver-intestinal, or isolated intestinal. Uniformly, recipients were administered anti-thymocyte globulin induction with subsequent tacrolimus and steroids for roughly three years.

Study outcomes and limitations: Graft-donor T cell macrochimerism coincided with high graft-versus-host to host-versus-graft clonal ratios in allografts. Early post-transplant HvG declines were associated with peak circulating GvH clone levels.

Assay: immunoSEQ multiplex PCR; the TCRdb copy retains only in-frame clones and omits some. The table has approximately 88,000 clones, 85% to 90% seen once. The CDR3 is 18 amino acids. Trimming cost V 5 bases and J 0 bases, with 19 bases left between them. The germline V gene has CDR1 LGHNT and CDR2 FRNRAP. Note on this clone: Its antigen is unidentified.

The TCR originated in a human donor who received an intestinal transplant. The sample consisted of unstimulated CD4+ T cells sorted from spleen or lymph node cells, taken before intestinal transplant. The chain couples TRBV12-5 to TRBJ2-2; D may be TRBD2 (6 bases). The CDR3 is CASGLRGSGLANTGELFF. In nucleotides, the CDR3 is TGTGCTAGTGGTCTCCGGGGTAGCGGCCTCGCGAACACCGGGGAGCTGTTTTTT.